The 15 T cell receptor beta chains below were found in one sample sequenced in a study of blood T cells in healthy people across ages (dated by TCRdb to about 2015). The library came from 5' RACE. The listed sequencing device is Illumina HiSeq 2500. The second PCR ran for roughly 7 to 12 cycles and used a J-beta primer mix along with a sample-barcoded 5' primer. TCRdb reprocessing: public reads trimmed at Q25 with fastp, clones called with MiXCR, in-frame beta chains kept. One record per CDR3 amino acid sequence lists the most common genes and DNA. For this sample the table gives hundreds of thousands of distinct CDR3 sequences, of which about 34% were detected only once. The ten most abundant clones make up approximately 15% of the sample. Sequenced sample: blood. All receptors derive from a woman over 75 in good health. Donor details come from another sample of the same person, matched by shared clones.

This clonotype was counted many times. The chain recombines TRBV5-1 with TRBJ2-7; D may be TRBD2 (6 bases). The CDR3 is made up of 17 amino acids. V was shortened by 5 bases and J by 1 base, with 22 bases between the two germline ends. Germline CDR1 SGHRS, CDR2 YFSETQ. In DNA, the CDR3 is TGCGCCAGCAGGTGGGGCAGCCCCGGGGGAAGTTCCTACGAGCAGTACTTC. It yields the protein CASRWGSPGGSSYEQYF.

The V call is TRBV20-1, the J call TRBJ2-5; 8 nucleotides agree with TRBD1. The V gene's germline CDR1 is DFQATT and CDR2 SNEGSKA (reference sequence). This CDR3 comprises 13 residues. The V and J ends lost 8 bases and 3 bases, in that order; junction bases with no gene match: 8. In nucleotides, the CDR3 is TGCAGTACACAAGGACAGGGAAAAGAGACCCAGTACTTC. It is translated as CSTQGQGKETQYF.

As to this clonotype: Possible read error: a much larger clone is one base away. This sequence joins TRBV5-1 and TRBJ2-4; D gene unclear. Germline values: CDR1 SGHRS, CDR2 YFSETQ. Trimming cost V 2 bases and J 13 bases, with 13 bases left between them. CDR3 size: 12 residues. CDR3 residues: CASSLKHNEQYF. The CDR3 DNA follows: TGCGCCAGCAGCTTAAAGCACAATGAGCAGTACTTC.

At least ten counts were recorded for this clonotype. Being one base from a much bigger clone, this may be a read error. CDR3 sequence (DNA): TGTGCCACCAGCAGAGATTGGGGTGAGCAGTACTTC. Translated: CATSRDWGEQYF. V and J are TRBV15 and TRBJ2-7; D is uncertain. In germline, CDR1 is LNHNV, CDR2 YYDKDF (reference sequence). V was cut by 0 bases and J by 7 bases, with 7 bases left in between. There are 12 residues in the CDR3.

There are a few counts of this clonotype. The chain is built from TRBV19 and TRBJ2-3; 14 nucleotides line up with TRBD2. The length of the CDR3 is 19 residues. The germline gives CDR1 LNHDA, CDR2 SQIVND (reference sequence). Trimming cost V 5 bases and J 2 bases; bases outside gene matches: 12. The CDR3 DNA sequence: TGTGCCAGTAGTGCGGGACTAGCGGGGGCCTCCCTACTCACAGATACGCAGTATTTT. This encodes CASSAGLAGASLLTDTQYF.

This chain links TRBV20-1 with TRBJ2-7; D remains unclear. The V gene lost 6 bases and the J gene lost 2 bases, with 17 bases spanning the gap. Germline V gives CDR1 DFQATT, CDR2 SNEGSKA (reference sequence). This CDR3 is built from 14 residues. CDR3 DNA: TGCAGTGCCCGAGACATCGACGGCGCCTACGAGCAGTACTTC. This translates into CSARDIDGAYEQYF.

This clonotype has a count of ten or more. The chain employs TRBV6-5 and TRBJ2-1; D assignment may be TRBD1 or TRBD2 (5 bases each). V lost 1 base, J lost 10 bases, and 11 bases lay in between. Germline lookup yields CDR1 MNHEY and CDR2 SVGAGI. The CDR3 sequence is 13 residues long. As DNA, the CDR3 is TGTGCCAGCAGTTACTTCGCTGGGGACGAGCAGTTCTTC. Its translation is CASSYFAGDEQFF.

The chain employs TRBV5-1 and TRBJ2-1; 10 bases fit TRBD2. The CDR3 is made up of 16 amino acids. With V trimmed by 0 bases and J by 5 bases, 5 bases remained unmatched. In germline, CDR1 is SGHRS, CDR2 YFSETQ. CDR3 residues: CASSLALAGDNNEQFF. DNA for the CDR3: TGCGCCAGCAGCTTGGCCCTAGCGGGGGATAACAATGAGCAGTTCTTC.

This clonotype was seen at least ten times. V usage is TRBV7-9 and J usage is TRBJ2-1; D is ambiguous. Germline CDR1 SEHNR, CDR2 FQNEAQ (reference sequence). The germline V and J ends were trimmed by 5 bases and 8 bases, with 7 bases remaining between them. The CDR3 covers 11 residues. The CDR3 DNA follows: TGTGCCAGCAGCGTCGTGCATGAGCAGTTCTTC. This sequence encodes CASSVVHEQFF.

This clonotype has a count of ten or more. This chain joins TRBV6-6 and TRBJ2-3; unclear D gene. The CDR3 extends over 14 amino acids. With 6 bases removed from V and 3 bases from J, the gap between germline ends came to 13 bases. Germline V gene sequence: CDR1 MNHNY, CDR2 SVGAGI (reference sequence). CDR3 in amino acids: CASRIPGSTDTQYF. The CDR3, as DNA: TGTGCCAGCAGGATTCCCGGAAGTACAGATACGCAGTATTTT.

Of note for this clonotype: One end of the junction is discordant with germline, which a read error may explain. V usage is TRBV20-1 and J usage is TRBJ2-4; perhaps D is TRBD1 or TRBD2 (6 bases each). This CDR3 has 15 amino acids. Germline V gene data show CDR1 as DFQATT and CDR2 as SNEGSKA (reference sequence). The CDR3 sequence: CSVRSRGLAKNIQYF. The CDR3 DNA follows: TGCAGTGTTAGATCCAGGGGACTAGCCAAAAACATTCAGTACTTC.

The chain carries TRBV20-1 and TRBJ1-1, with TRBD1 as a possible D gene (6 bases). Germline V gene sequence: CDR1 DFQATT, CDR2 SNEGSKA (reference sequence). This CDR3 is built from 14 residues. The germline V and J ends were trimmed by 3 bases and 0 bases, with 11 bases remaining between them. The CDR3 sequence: CSARGTQLNTEAFF. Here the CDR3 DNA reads TGCAGTGCTAGGGGGACACAACTGAACACTGAAGCTTTCTTT.

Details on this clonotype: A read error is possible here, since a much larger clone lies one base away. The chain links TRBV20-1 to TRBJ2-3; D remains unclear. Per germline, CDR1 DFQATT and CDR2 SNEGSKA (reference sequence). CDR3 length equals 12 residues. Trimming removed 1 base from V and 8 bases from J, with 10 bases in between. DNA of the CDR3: TGCAGTGCTAGAGGTATAGAGAGTACGCAGTATTTT. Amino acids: CSARGIESTQYF.

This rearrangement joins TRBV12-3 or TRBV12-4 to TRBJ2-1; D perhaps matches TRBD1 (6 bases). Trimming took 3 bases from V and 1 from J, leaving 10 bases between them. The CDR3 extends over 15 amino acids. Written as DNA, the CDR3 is TGTGCCAGCAGTTTCGACAGGCATTCCTACAATGAGCAGTTCTTC. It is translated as CASSFDRHSYNEQFF.

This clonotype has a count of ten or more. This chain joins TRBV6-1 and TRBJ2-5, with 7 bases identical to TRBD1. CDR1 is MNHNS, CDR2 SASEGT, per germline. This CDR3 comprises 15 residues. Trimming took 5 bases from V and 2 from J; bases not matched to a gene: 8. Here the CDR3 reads CASSPRTGSQETQYF. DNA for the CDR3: TGTGCCAGCAGTCCTAGGACAGGCAGTCAAGAGACCCAGTACTTC.